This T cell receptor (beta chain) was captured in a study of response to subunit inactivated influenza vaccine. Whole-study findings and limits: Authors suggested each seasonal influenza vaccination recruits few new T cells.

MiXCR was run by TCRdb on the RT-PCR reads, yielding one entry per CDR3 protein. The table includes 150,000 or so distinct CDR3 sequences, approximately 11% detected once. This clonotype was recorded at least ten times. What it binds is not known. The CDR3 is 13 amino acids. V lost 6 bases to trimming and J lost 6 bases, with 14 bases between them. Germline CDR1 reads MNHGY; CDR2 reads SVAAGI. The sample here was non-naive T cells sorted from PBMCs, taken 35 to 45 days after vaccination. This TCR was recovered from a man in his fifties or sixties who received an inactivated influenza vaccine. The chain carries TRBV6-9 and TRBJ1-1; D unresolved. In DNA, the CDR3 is TGTGCCAGCAGAGATGATGTGTCGGCTGAAGCTTTCTTT. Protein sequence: CASRDDVSAEAFF.